The 8 T cell receptor beta chains presented below share a single source sample, sequenced in a study of human T cells and chemical hapten exposure. TCRdb analysed the RACE reads with MiXCR anew, one entry per CDR3 protein. This sample carries around 350,000 distinct CDR3 sequences, 4.5% to 7% of them seen once, and the ten largest clones take over 6.5%. Time point described: pre-sensitization, week 0. The treatment here: therapeutic diphenylcyclopropenone sensitization with weekly scalp DPC. Sequenced here: whole blood, sampled in connection with sensitization to the hapten diphenylcyclopropenone (DPC). The receptors were sampled from a young woman with alopecia areata. Some clones in this sample may be carry-over from other donors' samples.

This clonotype was observed at least ten times. The chain uses TRBV29-1 and TRBJ2-7; 7 nucleotides line up with TRBD1. CDR1 is SQVTM, CDR2 ANQGSEA, per germline. The junction had 4 bases not matched to a gene; V was cut back by 6 bases and J by 2 bases. The CDR3 extends over 12 amino acids. DNA for the CDR3: TGCAGCGTCAGGGACAGCCCCTACGAGCAGTACTTC. It specifies CSVRDSPYEQYF.

The V gene is TRBV20-1, the J gene TRBJ2-1; D is unclear. V was cut by 3 bases and J by 0 bases, with 12 bases left in between. The CDR3 sequence is 15 residues long. CDR1 is DFQATT, CDR2 SNEGSKA, per germline (reference sequence). Written as DNA, the CDR3 is TGCAGTGCTAGTGGGCCTCTGAGCTCCTACAATGAGCAGTTCTTC. It codes for CSASGPLSSYNEQFF.

This clonotype was seen a few times. This sequence joins TRBV15 and TRBJ2-7; 9 nucleotides line up with TRBD1. V trimming: 0 bases; J trimming: 3 bases; junction bases outside the gene matches: 6. Germline values: CDR1 LNHNV, CDR2 YYDKDF (reference sequence). The CDR3 has 16 residues. The CDR3: CATSRDLDRGIYEQYF. CDR3 nucleotide sequence: TGTGCCACCAGCAGAGATCTCGACAGGGGGATCTACGAGCAGTACTTC. Based on the CDR3 plus reference TRBV15 and TRBJ2-7, the full variable domain is DAMVIQNPRYQVTQFGKPVTLSCSQTLNHNVMYWYQQKSSQAPKLLFHYYDKDFNNEADTPDNFQSRRPNTSFCFLDIRSPGLGDTAMYLCATSRDLDRGIYEQYFGPGTRLTVT.

A few counts support this clonotype. The chain links TRBV20-1 to TRBJ2-1; tentatively, D is TRBD2 (5 bases). V was clipped by 1 base and J by 9 bases, with 19 bases between them. The germline V gene encodes CDR1 DFQATT and CDR2 SNEGSKA (reference sequence). This CDR3 comprises 15 residues. In nucleotides, the CDR3 is TGCAGTGCTAGAGGAGGGTCACAGAGCGTTGGTGAGCAGTTCTTC. This codes for CSARGGSQSVGEQFF.

The chain recombines TRBV7-9 with TRBJ2-1; 7 nucleotides match TRBD1. The V gene end was trimmed by 1 base and the J gene end by 4 bases; junction bases not matched to a gene: 7. The CDR3 extends over 16 amino acids. Germline values: CDR1 SEHNR, CDR2 FQNEAQ (reference sequence). The CDR3 here is CASSLVGDSLYNEQFF. CDR3 sequence (DNA): TGTGCCAGCAGCTTAGTCGGGGACAGCCTTTACAATGAGCAGTTCTTC.

This clonotype was counted at least ten times. The rearrangement uses TRBV9 and TRBJ1-1; possibly TRBD1 for D (5 bases). V was shortened by 4 bases and J by 7 bases, with 17 bases between the two germline ends. The CDR3 length is 14 residues. Germline values: CDR1 SGDLS, CDR2 YYNGEE. The CDR3 spells CASSPLEGALEAFF. The DNA for the CDR3 is TGTGCCAGCAGCCCCCTAGAAGGGGCCCTTGAAGCTTTCTTT.

The rearrangement links TRBV20-1 to TRBJ2-5; 10 bases are shared with TRBD1. Trimming removed 2 bases from V and 0 bases from J; junction bases left unmatched: 6. The CDR3 is 16 residues long. The germline gives CDR1 DFQATT, CDR2 SNEGSKA (reference sequence). CDR3 bases: TGCAGTGCTAGATCGCCGGGACAGGGGTACCAAGAGACCCAGTACTTC. Amino acids: CSARSPGQGYQETQYF.

The rearrangement uses TRBV5-5 and TRBJ2-2; 9 bases are shared with TRBD2. Germline CDR1 is SGHKS and CDR2 is YYEKEE (reference sequence). CDR3 length: 17 residues. V dropped 2 bases and J dropped 6; count of bases not matched to a gene: 11. The CDR3 loop reads CASSLFVAGGPPGELFF. CDR3 nucleotides: TGTGCCAGCAGCTTATTCGTGGCGGGGGGGCCTCCCGGGGAGCTGTTTTTT.